This is a list of T cell receptor beta chains from one sample in a study of OX40 agonist ivuxolimab in advanced cancers. Data came from immunoSEQ multiplex PCR; TCRdb stores just in-frame clones and leaves some out. The profile shows 60,000 to 80,000 clones, around 90% of them singletons. The input for sequencing was CD4+ or CD8+ T cells sorted from blood, taken in a trial of the OX40 agonist ivuxolimab. Receptor source: an adult with an advanced solid tumor such as melanoma, head and neck, liver or kidney cancer. CDR3s include the opening cysteine and the closing phenylalanine or tryptophan. A D gene is named only where the DNA matches it firmly. Part of the rows lack a size; the others show once, few, many or a class for expanded clones.

D gene,V gene,J gene,clone size,CDR3 protein,CDR3 DNA
-,TRBV25-1,TRBJ1-5,-,CASSHRDSNQPQHF,TGTGCCAGCAGTCACCGGGACAGCAATCAGCCCCAGCATTTT
-,TRBV29-1,TRBJ1-2,-,CSASGQKANYGYTF,TGCAGCGCGAGTGGACAAAAAGCTAACTATGGCTACACCTTC
TRBD1,TRBV4-3,TRBJ2-5,-,CASSLTTEGGKETQYF,TGCGCCAGCAGCCTTACTACGGAAGGGGGCAAAGAGACCCAGTACTTC
-,TRBV10-3,TRBJ2-7,-,CAISDNVIYEQYF,TGTGCCATCAGTGACAACGTCATCTACGAGCAGTACTTC
TRBD2,TRBV6-4,TRBJ2-1,-,CASITHRASGSSYNEQFF,TGTGCCAGCATTACCCACCGGGCTAGCGGGAGCTCCTACAATGAGCAGTTCTTC
-,TRBV18,TRBJ1-2,-,CASSPTTRVARDGYTF,TGTGCCAGCTCACCAACTACCCGGGTAGCGCGTGATGGCTACACCTTC
TRBD1,TRBV5-1,TRBJ1-2,-,CASSRDSRGFFGYTF,TGCGCCAGCAGCCGAGACTCCAGGGGGTTCTTTGGCTACACCTTC
-,TRBV27,TRBJ2-3,-,CASSPPTDTQYF,TGTGCCAGCAGTCCCCCCACAGATACGCAGTATTTT
-,TRBV19,TRBJ2-1,-,CASSGRARDLGNEQFF,TGTGCCAGTAGTGGTCGTGCGCGGGACCTGGGGAATGAGCAGTTCTTC
-,TRBV12-5,TRBJ1-2,-,CASGLVGQGKGGYTF,TGTGCTAGTGGTTTGGTTGGTCAGGGGAAGGGTGGCTACACCTTC
-,TRBV27,TRBJ2-7,-,CASSTGGPYEQYF,TGTGCCAGCAGCACGGGGGGCCCATACGAGCAGTACTTC
TRBD2,TRBV10-3,TRBJ2-1,-,CATDGGREQFF,TGTGCCACCGACGGCGGGAGGGAGCAGTTCTTC
TRBD2,TRBV9,TRBJ2-2,-,CASSVNVVAGVSGELFF,TGTGCCAGCAGCGTAAATGTAGTAGCGGGAGTATCCGGGGAGCTGTTTTTT
TRBD2,TRBV19,TRBJ2-5,-,CASSAAGLAAIKGETQYF,TGTGCCAGTAGTGCAGCGGGACTAGCGGCCATAAAGGGAGAGACCCAGTACTTC
TRBD2,TRBV11-3,TRBJ2-7,-,CASTSSGTSYEQYF,TGTGCCAGCACATCAAGCGGGACTTCCTACGAGCAGTACTTC
-,TRBV6-5,TRBJ1-6,-,CASNDRPNSPLHF,TGTGCCAGCAACGACAGACCTAATTCACCCCTCCACTTT
TRBD1,TRBV5-1,TRBJ2-1,-,CASSSGQGTYNEQFF,TGCGCCAGCAGCTCCGGACAGGGGACCTACAATGAGCAGTTCTTC
TRBD2,TRBV18,TRBJ2-3,-,CASSPRAGVKDTQYF,TGTGCCAGCTCACCAAGGGCGGGAGTTAAAGATACGCAGTATTTT
TRBD2,TRBV27,TRBJ2-7,-,CASRRGSSGSYEQYF,TGTGCCAGCCGACGGGGGTCTAGCGGATCTTACGAGCAGTACTTC
-,TRBV7-6,TRBJ2-3,-,CASSLAESDTQYF,TGTGCCAGCAGCTTAGCAGAGTCAGATACGCAGTATTTT
-,TRBV7-2,TRBJ2-5,-,CASTPQAGDQETQYF,TGTGCCAGCACCCCCCAGGCCGGGGACCAAGAGACCCAGTACTTC
TRBD2,TRBV5-1,TRBJ2-1,-,CASSSGTSGISYNEQFF,TGCGCCAGCAGCTCTGGGACTAGCGGGATATCCTACAATGAGCAGTTCTTC
-,TRBV5-1,TRBJ2-7,-,CASSADIALTYEQYF,TGCGCCAGCAGTGCGGACATCGCCCTAACCTACGAGCAGTACTTC
-,TRBV7-6,TRBJ2-5,-,CASSLAGETQYF,TGTGCCAGCAGCTTAGCGGGCGAGACCCAGTACTTC
-,TRBV29-1,TRBJ2-5,-,CSVRGEETQYF,TGCAGCGTTAGAGGGGAGGAGACCCAGTACTTC
-,TRBV18,TRBJ2-5,-,CASSPIKETQYF,TGTGCCAGCTCACCTATCAAGGAGACCCAGTACTTC
TRBD1,TRBV10-3,TRBJ1-1,-,CAIRDNGQAGIEAFF,TGTGCCATCAGGGATAACGGACAGGCTGGGATTGAAGCTTTCTTT
-,TRBV5-1,TRBJ2-3,-,CASSLALGGAAPQYF,TGCGCCAGCAGCTTGGCCTTGGGGGGAGCCGCGCCCCAGTATTTT
TRBD2,TRBV4-3,TRBJ2-7,-,CASSQQTSVAYEQYF,TGCGCCAGCAGCCAACAGACTAGCGTAGCCTACGAGCAGTACTTC
-,TRBV4-1,TRBJ1-5,-,CASSQERGNQPQHF,TGCGCCAGCAGCCAAGAACGGGGCAATCAGCCCCAGCATTTT
-,TRBV7-9,TRBJ2-3,-,CASSLMAGGTDTQYF,TGTGCCAGCAGCTTAATGGCAGGGGGCACAGATACGCAGTATTTT
-,TRBV19,TRBJ1-2,-,CASTLALAGYGYTF,TGTGCCAGTACCCTAGCCCTCGCCGGCTATGGCTACACCTTC
-,TRBV14,TRBJ2-7,few,CASSRDGRTYEQYF,TGTGCCAGCAGCCGAGACGGACGGACCTACGAGCAGTACTTC
-,TRBV19,TRBJ1-2,-,CASTDMRGGHYGYTF,TGTGCCAGTACCGATATGAGGGGGGGCCACTATGGCTACACCTTC
TRBD1,TRBV7-9,TRBJ2-1,-,CASSLLTTGQFNEQFF,TGTGCCAGCAGCTTACTCACAACGGGACAGTTCAATGAGCAGTTCTTC
TRBD1,TRBV5-8,TRBJ2-2,-,CASSLEQGANTGELFF,TGTGCCAGCAGCTTGGAGCAGGGGGCTAACACCGGGGAGCTGTTTTTT
TRBD1,TRBV4-3,TRBJ2-5,-,CASSQERTGFGQETQYF,TGCGCCAGCAGCCAAGAGAGGACAGGGTTCGGGCAAGAGACCCAGTACTTC
TRBD2,TRBV18,TRBJ2-5,-,CASSPRAGEGAETQYF,TGTGCCAGCTCACCACGGGCGGGAGAGGGTGCTGAGACCCAGTACTTC
-,TRBV4-2,TRBJ1-3,-,CASSHQTGLGNTIYF,TGTGCCAGCAGCCATCAAACAGGGTTGGGAAACACCATATATTTT
TRBD2,TRBV5-1,TRBJ2-3,-,CASSYGGTSGYTDTQYF,TGCGCCAGCAGTTATGGAGGGACTAGCGGATACACAGATACGCAGTATTTT
TRBD2,TRBV5-4,TRBJ2-1,-,CASSLTSDPYNEQFF,TGTGCCAGCAGCCTGACTAGCGATCCCTACAATGAGCAGTTCTTC
TRBD1,TRBV5-1,TRBJ2-7,once,CASSSDRAGVEQYF,TGCGCCAGCAGCTCGGACAGGGCGGGCGTCGAGCAGTACTTC
TRBD2,TRBV27,TRBJ2-7,-,CASSLGLAGPSYF,TGTGCCAGCAGTTTGGGACTAGCGGGCCCTTCGTACTTC
-,TRBV6-6,TRBJ1-2,-,CASSRGGGRDYGYTF,TGTGCCAGCAGCCGGGGTGGGGGGCGCGACTATGGCTACACCTTC
-,TRBV7-9,TRBJ1-1,-,CASSPNGRDTEAFF,TGTGCCAGCAGCCCTAATGGCAGGGACACTGAAGCTTTCTTT
-,TRBV7-2,TRBJ1-1,-,CASSIRQGMNTEAFF,TGTGCCAGCAGCATTAGGCAGGGAATGAACACTGAAGCTTTCTTT
TRBD2,TRBV11-2,TRBJ2-2,-,CASPRSSGITGELFF,TGTGCCAGCCCCCGGTCTAGCGGGATTACCGGGGAGCTGTTTTTT